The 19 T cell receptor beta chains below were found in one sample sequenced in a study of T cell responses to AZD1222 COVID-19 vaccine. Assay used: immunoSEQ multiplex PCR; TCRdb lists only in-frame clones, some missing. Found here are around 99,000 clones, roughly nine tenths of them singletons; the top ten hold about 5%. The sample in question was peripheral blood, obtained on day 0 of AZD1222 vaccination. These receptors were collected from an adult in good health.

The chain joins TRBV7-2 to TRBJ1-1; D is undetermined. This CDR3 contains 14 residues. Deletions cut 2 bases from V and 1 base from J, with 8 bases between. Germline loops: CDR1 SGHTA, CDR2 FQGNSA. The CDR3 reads CASSLMAANTEAFF. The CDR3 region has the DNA TGTGCCAGCAGCTTAATGGCAGCGAACACTGAAGCTTTCTTT.

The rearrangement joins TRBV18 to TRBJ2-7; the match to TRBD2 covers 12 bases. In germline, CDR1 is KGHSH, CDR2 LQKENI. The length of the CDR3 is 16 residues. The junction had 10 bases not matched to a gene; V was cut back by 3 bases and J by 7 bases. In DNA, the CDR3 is TGTGCCAGCTCACCCCGGACTAGCGGGATAGGAGAGGAGCAGTACTTC. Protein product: CASSPRTSGIGEEQYF.

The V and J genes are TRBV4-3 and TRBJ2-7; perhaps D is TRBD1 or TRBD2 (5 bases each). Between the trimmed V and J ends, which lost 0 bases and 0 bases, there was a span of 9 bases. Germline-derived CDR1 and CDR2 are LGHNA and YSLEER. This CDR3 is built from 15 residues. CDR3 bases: TGCGCCAGCAGCCAAGATGAGGGGAGCTCCTACGAGCAGTACTTC. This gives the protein CASSQDEGSSYEQYF.

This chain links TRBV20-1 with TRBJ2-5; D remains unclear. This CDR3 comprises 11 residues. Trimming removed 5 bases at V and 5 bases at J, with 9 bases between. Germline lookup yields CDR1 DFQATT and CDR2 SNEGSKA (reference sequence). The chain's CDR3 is CSARTLETQYF. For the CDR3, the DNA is TGCAGTGCTCGAACCCTCGAGACCCAGTACTTC.

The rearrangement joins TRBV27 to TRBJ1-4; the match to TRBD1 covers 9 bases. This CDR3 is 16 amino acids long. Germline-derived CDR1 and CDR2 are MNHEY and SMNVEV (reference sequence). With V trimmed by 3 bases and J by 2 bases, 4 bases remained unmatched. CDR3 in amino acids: CASSFNRGQTNEKLFF. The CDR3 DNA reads TGTGCCAGCAGTTTCAACAGGGGGCAGACTAATGAAAAACTGTTTTTT. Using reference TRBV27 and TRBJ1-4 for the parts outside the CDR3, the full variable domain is EAQVTQNPRYLITVTGKKLTVTCSQNMNHEYMSWYRQDPGLGLRQIYYSMNVEVTDKGDVPEGYKVSRKEKRNFPLILESPSPNQTSLYFCASSFNRGQTNEKLFFGSGTQLSVL.

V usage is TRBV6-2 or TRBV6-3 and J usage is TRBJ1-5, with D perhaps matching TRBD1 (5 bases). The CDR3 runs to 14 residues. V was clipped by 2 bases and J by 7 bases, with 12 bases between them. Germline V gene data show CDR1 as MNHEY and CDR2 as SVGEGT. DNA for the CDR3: TGTGCCAGCAGTTACACTCCGAGGGGACAGCCCCAGCATTTT. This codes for CASSYTPRGQPQHF.

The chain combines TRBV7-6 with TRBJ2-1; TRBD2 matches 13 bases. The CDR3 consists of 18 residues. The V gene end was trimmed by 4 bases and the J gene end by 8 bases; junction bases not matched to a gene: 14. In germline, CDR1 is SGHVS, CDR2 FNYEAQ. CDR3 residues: CASSSPNGLAGASDEQFF. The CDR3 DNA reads TGTGCCAGCAGCTCCCCGAACGGACTAGCGGGGGCCAGCGATGAGCAGTTCTTC.

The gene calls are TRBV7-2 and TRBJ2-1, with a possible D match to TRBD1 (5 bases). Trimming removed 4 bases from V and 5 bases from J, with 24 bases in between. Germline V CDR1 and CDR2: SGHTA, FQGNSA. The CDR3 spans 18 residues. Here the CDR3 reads CASSSLPFVRRGHNEQFF. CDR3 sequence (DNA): TGTGCCAGCAGCTCCCTCCCGTTCGTACGTAGGGGCCACAATGAGCAGTTCTTC.

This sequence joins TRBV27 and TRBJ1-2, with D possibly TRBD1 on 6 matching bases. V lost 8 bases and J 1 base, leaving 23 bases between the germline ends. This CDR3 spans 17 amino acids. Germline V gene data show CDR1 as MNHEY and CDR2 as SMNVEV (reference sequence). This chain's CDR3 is CASGLPGWDTNNYGYTF. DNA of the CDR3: TGTGCCAGCGGCCTTCCCGGCTGGGACACCAATAACTATGGCTACACCTTC.

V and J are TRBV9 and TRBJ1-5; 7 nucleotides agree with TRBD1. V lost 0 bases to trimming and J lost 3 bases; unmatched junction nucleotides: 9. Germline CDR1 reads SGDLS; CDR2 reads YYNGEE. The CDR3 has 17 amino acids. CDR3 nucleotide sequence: TGTGCCAGCAGCGTAGTACCTAGGGACAGTCACAATCAGCCCCAGCATTTT. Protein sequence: CASSVVPRDSHNQPQHF.

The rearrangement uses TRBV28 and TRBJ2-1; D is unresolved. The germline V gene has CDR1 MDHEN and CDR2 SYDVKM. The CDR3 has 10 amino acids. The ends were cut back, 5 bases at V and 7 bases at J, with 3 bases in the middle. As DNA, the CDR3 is TGTGCCAGCAGTATAAATGAGCAGTTCTTC. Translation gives CASSINEQFF. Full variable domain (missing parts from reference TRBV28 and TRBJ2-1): DVKVTQSSRYLVKRTGEKVFLECVQDMDHENMFWYRQDPGLGLRLIYFSYDVKMKEKGDIPEGYSVSREKKERFSLILESASTNQTSMYLCASSINEQFFGPGTRLTVL.

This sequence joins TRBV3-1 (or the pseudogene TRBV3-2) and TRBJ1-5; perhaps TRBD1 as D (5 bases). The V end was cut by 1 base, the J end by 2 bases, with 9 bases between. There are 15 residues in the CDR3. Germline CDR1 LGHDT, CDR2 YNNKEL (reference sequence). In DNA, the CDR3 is TGTGCCAGCAGCCAAGCATGGGGGGGCAATCAGCCCCAGCATTTT. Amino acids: CASSQAWGGNQPQHF.

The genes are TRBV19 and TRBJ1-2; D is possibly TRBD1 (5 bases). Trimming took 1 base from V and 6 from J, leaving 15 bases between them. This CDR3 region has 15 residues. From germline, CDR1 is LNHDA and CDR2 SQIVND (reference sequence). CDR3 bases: TGTGCCAGTAGTATAGGAGGCAGGGATACGAATGGCTACACCTTC. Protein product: CASSIGGRDTNGYTF.

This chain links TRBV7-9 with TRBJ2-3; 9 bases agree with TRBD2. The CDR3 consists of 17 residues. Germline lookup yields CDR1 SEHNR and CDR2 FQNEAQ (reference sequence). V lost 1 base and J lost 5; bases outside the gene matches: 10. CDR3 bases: TGTGCCAGCAGCTTAGTGGGTAGCGGGAGAAATCGAGATACGCAGTATTTT. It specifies CASSLVGSGRNRDTQYF. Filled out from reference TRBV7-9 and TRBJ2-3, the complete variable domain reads DTGVSQNPRHKITKRGQNVTFRCDPISEHNRLYWYRQTLGQGPEFLTYFQNEAQLEKSRLLSDRFSAERPKGSFSTLEIQRTEQGDSAMYLCASSLVGSGRNRDTQYFGPGTRLTVL.

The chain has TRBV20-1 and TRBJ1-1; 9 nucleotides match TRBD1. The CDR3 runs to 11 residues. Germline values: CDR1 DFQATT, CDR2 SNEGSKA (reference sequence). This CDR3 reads CRGQGGTEAFF. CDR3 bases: TGCAGGGGACAGGGCGGAACTGAAGCTTTCTTT.

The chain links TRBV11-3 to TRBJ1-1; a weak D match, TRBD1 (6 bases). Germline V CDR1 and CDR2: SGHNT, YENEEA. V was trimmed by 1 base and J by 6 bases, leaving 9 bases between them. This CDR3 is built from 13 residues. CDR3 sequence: CASSLGGQAEAFF. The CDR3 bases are TGTGCCAGCAGCTTAGGGGGGCAGGCTGAAGCTTTCTTT.

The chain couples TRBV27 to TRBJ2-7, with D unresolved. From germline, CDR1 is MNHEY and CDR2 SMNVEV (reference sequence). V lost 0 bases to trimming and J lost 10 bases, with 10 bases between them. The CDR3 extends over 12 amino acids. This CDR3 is CASSLSRGEQYF. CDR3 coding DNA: TGTGCCAGCAGTTTATCGCGTGGGGAACAGTACTTC.

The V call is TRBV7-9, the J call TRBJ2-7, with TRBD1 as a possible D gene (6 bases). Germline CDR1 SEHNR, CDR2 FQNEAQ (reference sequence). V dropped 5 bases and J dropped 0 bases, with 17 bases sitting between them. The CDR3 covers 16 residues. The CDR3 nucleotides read TGTGCCAGCAGCCCTATGGGGGCCGATAGCTCCTACGAGCAGTACTTC. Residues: CASSPMGADSSYEQYF.

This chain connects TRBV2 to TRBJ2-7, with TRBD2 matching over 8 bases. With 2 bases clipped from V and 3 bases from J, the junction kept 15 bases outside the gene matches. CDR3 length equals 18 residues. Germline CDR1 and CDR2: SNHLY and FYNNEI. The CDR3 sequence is CASSEFGSGGGTNYEQYF. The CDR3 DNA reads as TGTGCCAGCAGTGAATTTGGGTCCGGCGGGGGGACCAACTACGAGCAGTACTTC.